This record concerns one T cell receptor (beta chain) sequence. Its antigen is undetermined. This record belongs to a study of vaccination and CD4 T cells after COVID-19. At the level of the study: The convalescent population consisted of six males and four females, two of whom were of Hispanic ethnicity. Control cultures used a CEFX viral epitope pool, an HIV-1 Nef peptide pool, or no peptide. Overlapping spike pools from SARS-CoV-2 and HCoV-NL63, HCoV-OC43 and HCoV-229E served as culture stimuli.

Germline-derived CDR1 and CDR2 are SGHTA and FQGTGA. There are 13 residues in the CDR3. The V and J ends lost 3 bases and 10 bases, in that order; junction bases with no gene match: 6. Sample treatment: approximately nine-day PBMC culture with coronavirus spike peptide pools or control peptides (ViraFEST assay). Cultured CD4+ T cell DNA was sequenced using the Oncomine TCR Beta short-read assay. MiXCR, applied by TCRdb to the PCR reads, yields one record per CDR3 protein. The table lists approximately 15,000 distinct CDR3 sequences, 20% to 25% of them singletons. The source is a human donor who received a COVID-19 vaccine. Source: CD4+ T cells from blood, cultured in vitro, taken before SARS-CoV-2 vaccination. V gene TRBV7-3 combines with J gene TRBJ2-1; 7 bases match TRBD2. In DNA, the CDR3 is TGTGCCAGCAGCTTCTCGACCGGGAGGGAGCAGTTCTTC. This sequence encodes CASSFSTGREQFF.